The source of this T cell receptor (beta chain) is a study of T cell repertoires in cytomegalovirus infection. Findings and limits, study-wide: Clonotypes of TCR beta that were HLA-C-restricted and CMV-specific dominated the ex vivo response.

This clonotype has a handful of counts. Its antigen is currently unknown. Via MiXCR, TCRdb re-called the reads, giving one row per CDR3 protein. The sample has fewer than 550,000 distinct CDR3 sequences, more than 15% seen once. Germline CDR1 MDHEN, CDR2 SYDVKM. V shed 3 bases and J shed 0 bases, with 12 bases lying between them. The CDR3 totals 16 residues. The chain joins TRBV28 to TRBJ1-5, with a possible D match to TRBD1 (5 bases). The source material was CD8+ T cells from PBMCs. This receptor was obtained from a human donor in good health (CMV status not recorded). Some clones in this sample may be carry-over from other donors' samples. The CDR3 coding sequence is TGTGCCAGCAGTTTTGCGGGGGTTTATAGCAATCAGCCCCAGCATTTT. Protein sequence: CASSFAGVYSNQPQHF.